These T cell receptor beta chains were read from a single sample in a study of regulatory T cells in long-lasting Graves disease. Each CDR3 protein gets one entry after TCRdb re-called the multiplex PCR reads with MiXCR. The table has about 610,000 distinct CDR3 sequences, 15% to 20% seen once. This same sample was also part of a study on T cells in Graves' hyperthyroidism and ophthalmopathy.

The source was peripheral blood mononuclear cells (PBMCs), collected at new diagnosis, from a patient treated with antithyroid drugs. These TCRs come from a man younger than 30 with Graves disease. Each CDR3 is given with its conserved first and last residue. Each record gives: D gene, V gene, J gene, clone size, CDR3 DNA, CDR3 protein. A D gene is named only where the DNA matches it firmly. Not every row has a clone size; where given, it reads once, few, many or a size class.

>NA|TRBV18|TRBJ2-3|many
TGTGCCAGCTCACCCCTAGGGCGCACAGATACGCAGTATTTT
CASSPLGRTDTQYF
>TRBD2|TRBV10-3|TRBJ2-7|few
TGTGCCATCAGTTGGGGGACTAGCGGTTCCTACGAGCAGTACTTC
CAISWGTSGSYEQYF
>NA|TRBV6-5|TRBJ2-7|NA
TGTGCCGGCAGTTACGACTCCGATACGGGAGCGATCTACGAGCAGTACTTC
CAGSYDSDTGAIYEQYF
>NA|TRBV19|TRBJ2-7|NA
TGTGCCAGTAGTATTAAGGCGATCACGGAAGGGCCCCCCGCAAAAAGACCCTACGAGCAGTACTTC
CASSIKAITEGPPAKRPYEQYF
>NA|TRBV3-1|TRBJ2-2|NA
TGTGCCAGCAGCCAGTCGGGGACTACCGGGGAGCTGTTTTTT
CASSQSGTTGELFF
>NA|TRBV12-3/TRBV12-4|TRBJ2-3|NA
TGTGCCAGCACCCCAGGGTTTAGCACAGATACGCAGTATTTT
CASTPGFSTDTQYF
>TRBD1|TRBV20-1|TRBJ1-1|few
TGCAGTGCCCCAGAACCGGGGACAGGTCAGTCAGTGAACACTGAAGCTTTCTTT
CSAPEPGTGQSVNTEAFF
>NA|TRBV27|TRBJ1-1|NA
TGTGCCAGCAGTCTAACAGGGTTCGGGACTGAAGCTTTCTTT
CASSLTGFGTEAFF
>TRBD2|TRBV7-3|TRBJ2-1|many
TGTGCCAGCAGCTTATTCCGAAGCGGGAGGGACCTGTTTAGTGAGCAGTTCTTC
CASSLFRSGRDLFSEQFF
>NA|TRBV30|TRBJ1-4|few
TGTGCCTGGAGTGTAGGGGCCAGGGTGGATGAAAAACTGTTTTTT
CAWSVGARVDEKLFF
>TRBD1|TRBV7-9|TRBJ2-7|NA
TGTGCCAGCAGCTCCTACAGGGGTGTCCGGGACGAGCAGTACTTC
CASSSYRGVRDEQYF
>NA|TRBV19|TRBJ1-1|NA
TGTGCCAGTAATATAAAAACGAACACTGAAGCTTTCTTT
CASNIKTNTEAFF
>TRBD2|TRBV28|TRBJ2-1|NA
TGTACCAGCAGTTTTTTTCCCGGGACTAGCGGGAGTTTAGGTGAGCAGTTCTTC
CTSSFFPGTSGSLGEQFF
>NA|TRBV29-1|TRBJ1-1|many
TGCAGCGTTCTACATTCTCCTGAAGCTTTCTTT
CSVLHSPEAFF
>NA|TRBV28|TRBJ2-5|NA
TGTGCCAGCATTGTGGGGGGTATGATGGGCCCACAAGAGACCCAGTACTTC
CASIVGGMMGPQETQYF
>TRBD2|TRBV28|TRBJ2-5|many
TGTGCCAGCAGTGAACGACTAGCGGAGTACCAAGAGACCCAGTACTTC
CASSERLAEYQETQYF
>NA|TRBV28|TRBJ1-2|many
TGTGCCAGCAACCCTCCCCCGGGAGTAGAAGGCTACACCTTC
CASNPPPGVEGYTF
>NA|TRBV30|TRBJ2-1|few
TGTGCCTGGAATCAGGATAGCTCCTACAATGAGCAGTTCTTC
CAWNQDSSYNEQFF
>TRBD1|TRBV2|TRBJ2-3|many
TGTGCCACCGACAGGGGGATTAGCACAGATACGCAGTATTTT
CATDRGISTDTQYF
>NA|TRBV29-1|TRBJ2-2|few
TGCAGCGTTTGGACAGGGAGGGCCGGGGAGCTGTTTTTT
CSVWTGRAGELFF
>NA|TRBV2|TRBJ2-7|many
TGTGCCAGCAGTGAAGCCGGGACAACTCCTGCCGAGCAGTACTTC
CASSEAGTTPAEQYF
>NA|TRBV2|TRBJ2-7|many
TGTGCCAGCACGTTGTTGGACGAGCAGTACTTC
CASTLLDEQYF
>NA|TRBV7-3|TRBJ2-1|few
TGTGCCAGCAGCCACATCGGAGGCTCCTACAATGAGCAGTTCTTC
CASSHIGGSYNEQFF
>NA|TRBV7-3|TRBJ2-3|many
TGTGCCAGCAGCCCCTCGAGAGGTTCAGATACGCAGTATTTT
CASSPSRGSDTQYF
>NA|TRBV30|TRBJ2-7|many
TGTGCCTGGAGTGTAACCCCGTTGGGGGAGCAGTACTTC
CAWSVTPLGEQYF
>NA|TRBV7-8|TRBJ2-1|NA
TGTGCCAGCAGCTTAGTCCGGGGAGTTAATGAGCAGTTCTTC
CASSLVRGVNEQFF
>NA|TRBV12-3/TRBV12-4|TRBJ2-5|many
TGTGCCAGCAGTTTAGCTCAGGGCAGGCAAGAGACCCAGTACTTC
CASSLAQGRQETQYF
>NA|TRBV2|TRBJ1-4|NA
TGTGCCAGCAGCGTTTGGGGTTTTAATGAAAAACTGTTTTTT
CASSVWGFNEKLFF
>NA|TRBV20-1|TRBJ2-3|many
TGCAGTGCTAGAGGCGCGGGACCAGATACGCAGTATTTT
CSARGAGPDTQYF
>TRBD1|TRBV20-1|TRBJ1-6|few
TGCAGTGCTCGGACAGGGATTAAGCGGGATTCACCCCTCCACTTT
CSARTGIKRDSPLHF
>TRBD2|TRBV6-1|TRBJ2-7|NA
TGTGCCAGCAGAAGGGACTACTACGAGCAGTACTTC
CASRRDYYEQYF
>NA|TRBV7-6|TRBJ1-2|few
TGTGCCAGCAGCTTACGTCCCCCGGGTTTGGGCAGAAACTATGGCTACACCTTC
CASSLRPPGLGRNYGYTF
>TRBD2|TRBV30|TRBJ2-1|many
TGTGCCGGACTAGCGGGAGTATCCAGTGAGCAGTTCTTC
CAGLAGVSSEQFF
>NA|TRBV14|TRBJ1-5|few
TGTGCCAGCAGCCGTACAGGGTATAATCAGCCCCAGCATTTT
CASSRTGYNQPQHF
>NA|TRBV28|TRBJ1-1|NA
TGTGCCAGCACCCTTTTGGGGGAGGGCACTGAAGCTTTCTTT
CASTLLGEGTEAFF
>NA|TRBV5-5|TRBJ2-3|many
TGTGCCAGCAGCTTGGCCAAAGGTTCGGCAGATACGCAGTATTTT
CASSLAKGSADTQYF
>NA|TRBV28|TRBJ2-7|few
TGTGCCAGCAGTTTACCCCGACAGAGCTCCTACGAGCAGTACTTC
CASSLPRQSSYEQYF
>NA|TRBV28|TRBJ1-2|few
TGTGCCAGCACCGCCGCAGGGAACTATGACTACACCTTC
CASTAAGNYDYTF
>NA|TRBV30|TRBJ2-2|NA
TGTGCCTGGAGTCCCTTTCTCCGGGAGAACACCGGGGAGCTGTTTTTT
CAWSPFLRENTGELFF
>NA|TRBV28|TRBJ2-3|many
TGTGCCAGCAGTTCGAAGCAGTCCACAGATACGCAGTATTTT
CASSSKQSTDTQYF
>NA|TRBV2|TRBJ1-5|many
TGTGCCAGCACCGGGGCGTGGAGCAATCAGCCCCAGCATTTT
CASTGAWSNQPQHF
>NA|TRBV3-1|TRBJ1-3|few
TGTGCCAGCAGCGACGTTTCAAGCCCCTCGGGAAACACCATATATTTT
CASSDVSSPSGNTIYF
>NA|TRBV9|TRBJ2-5|few
TGTGCCAGCAGCGTAGCGGTAGGGGAGTACCAAGAGACCCAGTACTTC
CASSVAVGEYQETQYF
>NA|TRBV27|TRBJ2-5|many
TGTGCCAGCAGTTTCTCTGAGAGGGAGACCCAGTACTTC
CASSFSERETQYF
>NA|TRBV2|TRBJ2-3|many
TGTGCCAGCATGGTCACAGGGAGTTCAGATACGCAGTATTTT
CASMVTGSSDTQYF
>NA|TRBV6-2/TRBV6-3|TRBJ2-1|NA
TGTGCCAGCGGTTACTTCCCAGAGGGGGAAAGCTCCTACAATGAGCAGTTCTTC
CASGYFPEGESSYNEQFF
>NA|TRBV15|TRBJ1-5|few
TGTGCCACCAGCAGTGACATGGTCCTCAATCAGCCCCAGCATTTT
CATSSDMVLNQPQHF
>NA|TRBV27|TRBJ2-3|many
TGTGCCAGCAGTTTAAAGGGAGTATCAGATACGCAGTATTTT
CASSLKGVSDTQYF
>NA|TRBV20-1|TRBJ2-4|few
TGCAGTGCTAGAGATCGACACTCCCCGGCCAACATTCAGTACTTC
CSARDRHSPANIQYF
>TRBD1|TRBV18|TRBJ1-1|many
TGTGCCAGCTCAACGGGACAGGGTGTGAACACTGAAGCTTTCTTT
CASSTGQGVNTEAFF
>TRBD1|TRBV12-3/TRBV12-4|TRBJ1-1|many
TGTGCCAGCAGAATACAGGGGGTGGACGCTGAAGCTTTCTTT
CASRIQGVDAEAFF
>NA|TRBV5-1|TRBJ2-2|NA
TGCGCCAGCAGCTTGTCACCGGGAACGAACACCGGGGAGCTGTTTTTT
CASSLSPGTNTGELFF
>TRBD2|TRBV19|TRBJ2-3|NA
TGTGCCAGTAGTTCAATCCCCGGGACTAGCGGGAGAATAGATACGCAGTATTTT
CASSSIPGTSGRIDTQYF